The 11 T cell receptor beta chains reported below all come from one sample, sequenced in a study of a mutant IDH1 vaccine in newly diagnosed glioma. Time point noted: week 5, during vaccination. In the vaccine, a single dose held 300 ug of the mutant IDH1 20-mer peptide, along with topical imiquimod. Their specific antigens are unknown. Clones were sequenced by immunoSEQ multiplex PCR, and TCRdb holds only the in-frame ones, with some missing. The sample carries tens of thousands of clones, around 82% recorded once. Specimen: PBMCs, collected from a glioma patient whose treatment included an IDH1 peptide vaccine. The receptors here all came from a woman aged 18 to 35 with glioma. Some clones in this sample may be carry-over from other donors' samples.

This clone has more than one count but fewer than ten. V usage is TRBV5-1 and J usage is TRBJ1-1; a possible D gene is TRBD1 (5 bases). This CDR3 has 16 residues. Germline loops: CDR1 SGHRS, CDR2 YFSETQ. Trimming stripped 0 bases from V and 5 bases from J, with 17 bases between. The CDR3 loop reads CASSLGQRLRYTEAFF. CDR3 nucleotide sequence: TGCGCCAGCAGCTTGGGACAGCGGCTGAGGTATACTGAAGCTTTCTTT. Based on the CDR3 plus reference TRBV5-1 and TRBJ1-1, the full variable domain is KAGVTQTPRYLIKTRGQQVTLSCSPISGHRSVSWYQQTPGQGLQFLFEYFSETQRNKGNFPGRFSGRQFSNSRSEMNVSTLELGDSALYLCASSLGQRLRYTEAFFGQGTRLTVV.

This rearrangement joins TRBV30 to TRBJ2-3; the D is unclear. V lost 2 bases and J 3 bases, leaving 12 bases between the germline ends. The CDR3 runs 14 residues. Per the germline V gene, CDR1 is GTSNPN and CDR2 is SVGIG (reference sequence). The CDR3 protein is CAWSPPSVTDTQYF. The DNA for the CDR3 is TGTGCCTGGAGTCCACCCAGCGTAACAGATACGCAGTATTTT.

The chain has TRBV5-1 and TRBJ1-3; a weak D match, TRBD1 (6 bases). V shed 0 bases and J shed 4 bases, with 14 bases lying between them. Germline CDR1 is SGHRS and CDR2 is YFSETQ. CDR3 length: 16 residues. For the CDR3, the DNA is TGCGCCAGCAGCTTGGGGGCTACGGACAGCGGAAACACCATATATTTT. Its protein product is CASSLGATDSGNTIYF.

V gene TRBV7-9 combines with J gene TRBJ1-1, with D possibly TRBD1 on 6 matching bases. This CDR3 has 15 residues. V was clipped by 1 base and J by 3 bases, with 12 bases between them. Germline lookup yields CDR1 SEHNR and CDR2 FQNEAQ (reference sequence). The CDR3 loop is CASSLGGNRDTEAFF. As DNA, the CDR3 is TGTGCCAGCAGCTTAGGGGGGAACAGGGACACTGAAGCTTTCTTT.

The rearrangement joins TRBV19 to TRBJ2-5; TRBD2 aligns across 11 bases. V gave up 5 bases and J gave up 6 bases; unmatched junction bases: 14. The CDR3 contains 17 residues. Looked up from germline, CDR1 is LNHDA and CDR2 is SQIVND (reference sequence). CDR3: CASSPRGVAGGLKTQYF. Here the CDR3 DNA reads TGTGCCAGTAGTCCTCGGGGGGTAGCGGGAGGGCTGAAGACCCAGTACTTC.

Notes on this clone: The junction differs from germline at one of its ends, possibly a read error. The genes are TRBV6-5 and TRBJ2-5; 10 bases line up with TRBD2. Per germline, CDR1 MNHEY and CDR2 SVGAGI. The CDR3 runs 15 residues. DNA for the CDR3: TGTGCCAGCGCTCCGACTAGCGGGTTTCAAGAAACCCAGTACTTC. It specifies CASAPTSGFQETQYF.

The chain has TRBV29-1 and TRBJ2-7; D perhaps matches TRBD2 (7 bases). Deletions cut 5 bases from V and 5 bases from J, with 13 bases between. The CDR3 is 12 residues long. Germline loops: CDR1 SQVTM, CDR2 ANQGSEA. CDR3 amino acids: CSVLGGGHEQYF. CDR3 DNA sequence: TGCAGCGTTCTTGGGGGGGGGCACGAGCAGTACTTC.

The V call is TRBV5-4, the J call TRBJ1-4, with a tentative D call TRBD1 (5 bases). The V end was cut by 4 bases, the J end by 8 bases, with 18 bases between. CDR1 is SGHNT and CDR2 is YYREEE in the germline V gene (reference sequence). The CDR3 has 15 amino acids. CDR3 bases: TGTGCCAGCAGCCCAGGAGGGGATGGTCGAGAAAAACTGTTTTTT. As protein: CASSPGGDGREKLFF. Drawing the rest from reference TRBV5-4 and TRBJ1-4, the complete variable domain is ETGVTQSPTHLIKTRGQQVTLRCSSQSGHNTVSWYQQALGQGPQFIFQYYREEENGRGNFPPRFSGLQFPNYSSELNVNALELDDSALYLCASSPGGDGREKLFFGSGTQLSVL.

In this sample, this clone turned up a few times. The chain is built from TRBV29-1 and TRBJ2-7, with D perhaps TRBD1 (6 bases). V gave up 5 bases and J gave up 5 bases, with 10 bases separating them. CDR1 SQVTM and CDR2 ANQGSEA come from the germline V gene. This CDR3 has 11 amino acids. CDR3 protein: CSVQSGDEQYF. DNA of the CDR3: TGCAGCGTTCAATCAGGGGACGAGCAGTACTTC.

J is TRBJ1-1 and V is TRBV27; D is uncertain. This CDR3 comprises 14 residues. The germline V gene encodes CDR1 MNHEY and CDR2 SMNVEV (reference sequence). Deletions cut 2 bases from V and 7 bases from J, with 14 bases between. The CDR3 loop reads CASSLVSRYGEAFF. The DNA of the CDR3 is TGTGCCAGCAGTTTAGTATCGCGGTATGGTGAAGCTTTCTTT.

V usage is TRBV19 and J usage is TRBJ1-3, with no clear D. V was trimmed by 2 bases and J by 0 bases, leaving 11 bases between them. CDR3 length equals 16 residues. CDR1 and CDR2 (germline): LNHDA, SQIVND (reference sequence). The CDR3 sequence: CASSIRHTISGNTIYF. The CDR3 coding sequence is TGTGCCAGTAGTATAAGGCACACCATCTCTGGAAACACCATATATTTT.